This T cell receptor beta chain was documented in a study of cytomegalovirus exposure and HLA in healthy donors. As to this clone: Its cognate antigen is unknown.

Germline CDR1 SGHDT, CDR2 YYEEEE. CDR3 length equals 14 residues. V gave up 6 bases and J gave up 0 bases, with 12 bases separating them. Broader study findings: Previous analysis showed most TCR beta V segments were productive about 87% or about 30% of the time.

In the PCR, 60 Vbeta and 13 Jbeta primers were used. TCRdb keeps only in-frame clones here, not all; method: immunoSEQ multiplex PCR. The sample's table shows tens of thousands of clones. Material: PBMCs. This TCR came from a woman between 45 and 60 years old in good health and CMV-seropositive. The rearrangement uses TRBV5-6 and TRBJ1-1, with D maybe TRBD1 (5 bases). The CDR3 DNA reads TGTGCCAGCATCATTAGGGGTTTGAACACTGAAGCTTTCTTT. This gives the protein CASIIRGLNTEAFF. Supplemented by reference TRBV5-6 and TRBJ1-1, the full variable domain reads DAGVTQSPTHLIKTRGQQVTLRCSPKSGHDTVSWYQQALGQGPQFIFQYYEEEERQRGNFPDRFSGHQFPNYSSELNVNALLLGDSALYLCASIIRGLNTEAFFGQGTRLTVV.